These 17 T cell receptor beta chains were sequenced from one sample in a study of beta chain features in type 1 diabetes. Since all of the isolated RNA was reverse transcribed, expressed TCRB transcripts were what got sequenced. Produced via immunoSEQ multiplex PCR; TCRdb's table is partial and in-frame only. The sample includes about 620,000 clones, 15% to 17% of them seen just once. Sequencing used naive CD4+ T cells from blood. The receptors come from a man aged 18 to 35 in good health.

This chain links TRBV28 with TRBJ1-2, with D uncertain. The V end was cut by 3 bases, the J end by 4 bases, with 3 bases between. CDR3 size: 11 residues. In germline, CDR1 is MDHEN, CDR2 SYDVKM. CDR3 sequence reads: CASSFIYGYTF. CDR3 DNA: TGTGCCAGCAGTTTTATCTATGGCTACACCTTC.

The V and J genes are TRBV9 and TRBJ1-2; a possible D gene is TRBD1 (5 bases). Trimming removed 0 bases from V and 8 bases from J, with 17 bases in between. CDR1 is SGDLS, CDR2 YYNGEE, per germline. The CDR3 is 15 amino acids. CDR3 in DNA: TGTGCCAGCAGCGTAGATCCCAGGGCGACGGACGGCTACACCTTC. This gives the protein CASSVDPRATDGYTF.

This clone was observed a handful of times. The genes are TRBV27 and TRBJ2-3, with D hard to call. Trimming removed 5 bases at V and 2 bases at J, with 23 bases between. Germline V gene data show CDR1 as MNHEY and CDR2 as SMNVEV (reference sequence). The CDR3 covers 18 residues. Written as DNA, the CDR3 is TGTGCCAGCAGTAGCCCTAGATTAGAATCGCGATCCACAGATACGCAGTATTTT. Protein sequence: CASSSPRLESRSTDTQYF.

This sequence joins TRBV4-1 and TRBJ2-5; D tentatively reads TRBD1 or TRBD2 (5 bases each). The J call may not be correct, given that the DNA end is closer to TRBJ2-7. This CDR3 region has 14 residues. CDR1 is MGHRA and CDR2 is YSYEKL in the germline V gene. The CDR3 is CASSQMGRSYEQYF. CDR3 DNA sequence: TGCGCCAGCAGCCAAATGGGACGATCCTACGAGCAGTACTTC.

The V gene is TRBV5-6, the J gene TRBJ2-5; TRBD2 aligns across 7 bases. This CDR3 has 16 residues. V was pared by 1 base and J by 1 base, with 7 bases of the junction left unmatched. CDR1 and CDR2 from the germline V gene are SGHDT and YYEEEE. In nucleotides, the CDR3 is TGTGCCAGCAGCTTGAATACGGGGGGTTCCCAAGAGACCCAGTACTTC. Translation: CASSLNTGGSQETQYF.

The chain couples TRBV7-2 to TRBJ2-1; 9 bases are shared with TRBD2. The CDR3 has 14 amino acids. Germline V gene lookup returns CDR1 SGHTA and CDR2 FQGNSA. V dropped 2 bases and J dropped 6; count of bases not matched to a gene: 2. As DNA, the CDR3 is TGTGCCAGCAGCTTATTGCGGGAGGGCAATGAGCAGTTCTTC. It yields the protein CASSLLREGNEQFF.

The chain couples TRBV29-1 to TRBJ2-1; D is ambiguous. This CDR3 has 9 residues. Germline CDR1 is SQVTM and CDR2 is ANQGSEA. Trimming left V 4 bases short and J 8 bases short, with 3 bases between. CDR3 amino acids: CSVGDEQFF. The CDR3 DNA reads TGCAGCGTTGGGGATGAGCAGTTCTTC.

This clone was detected a few times. Additional DNA sequences in this sample encode the identical CDR3. This chain uses TRBV29-1 with TRBJ2-7; 8 bases are shared with TRBD2. V trimming: 4 bases; J trimming: 5 bases; junction bases outside the gene matches: 13. CDR3 length: 15 residues. Per the germline V gene, CDR1 is SQVTM and CDR2 is ANQGSEA. This CDR3 is CSVGPPLREGHEQYF. For the CDR3, the DNA is TGCAGCGTTGGGCCCCCCTTACGGGAGGGTCACGAGCAGTACTTC.

There are a few counts of this clone. The sample carries other DNA sequences with the same CDR3. V gene TRBV14 combines with J gene TRBJ2-1; D gene unclear. The CDR3 length is 11 residues. V lost 0 bases and J 7 bases, leaving 1 base between the germline ends. The germline V gene encodes CDR1 SGHDN and CDR2 FVKESK. CDR3 coding DNA: TGTGCCAGCAGCCAAGATAATGAGCAGTTCTTC. As protein: CASSQDNEQFF.

This clone was seen only a few times. This chain connects TRBV28 to TRBJ1-1; D remains ambiguous. The ends were cut back, 4 bases at V and 1 base at J, with 19 bases in the middle. Looked up from germline, CDR1 is MDHEN and CDR2 is SYDVKM. The CDR3 has 17 amino acids. CDR3 residues: CASSCRAGRNKNTEAFF. CDR3 coding DNA: TGTGCCAGCAGTTGTCGGGCAGGTCGGAATAAGAACACTGAAGCTTTCTTT. The full variable domain, with the rest looked up from reference TRBV28 and TRBJ1-1, is DVKVTQSSRYLVKRTGEKVFLECVQDMDHENMFWYRQDPGLGLRLIYFSYDVKMKEKGDIPEGYSVSREKKERFSLILESASTNQTSMYLCASSCRAGRNKNTEAFFGQGTRLTVV.

This sequence joins TRBV2 and TRBJ2-3, with 7 bases fitting TRBD1. This CDR3 comprises 15 residues. J gave up 4 bases and V 6 bases, and 10 bases lay outside the gene matches. Germline loops: CDR1 SNHLY, CDR2 FYNNEI. CDR3 nucleotides: TGTGCCAGCAGGGTTAGGGGGCTGGGGGCAGATACGCAGTATTTT. It encodes CASRVRGLGADTQYF.

The V gene is TRBV9, the J gene TRBJ1-2; D is undetermined. Trimming stripped 2 bases from V and 2 bases from J, with 10 bases between. Germline V gene sequence: CDR1 SGDLS, CDR2 YYNGEE. This CDR3 comprises 14 residues. The CDR3 coding sequence is TGTGCCAGCAGCGTCAGGCTAGGGAACTATGGCTACACCTTC. The encoded protein is CASSVRLGNYGYTF.

This rearrangement joins TRBV6-6 to TRBJ1-5; perhaps TRBD1 as D (6 bases). Germline values: CDR1 MNHNY, CDR2 SVGAGI (reference sequence). This CDR3 is 13 amino acids long. Trimming removed 6 bases at V and 7 bases at J, with 13 bases between. The CDR3 sequence: CASSLGQLQPQHF. The CDR3 nucleotides are TGTGCCAGCAGCCTCGGACAGTTGCAGCCCCAGCATTTT.

This clone was counted between two and nine times. This chain links TRBV5-1 with TRBJ2-7, with a tentative D call TRBD1 (6 bases). There are 15 residues in the CDR3. The V end was cut by 4 bases, the J end by 3 bases, with 17 bases between. CDR1 and CDR2 from the germline V gene are SGHRS and YFSETQ. CDR3 sequence: CASSKNRATLYEQYF. The CDR3 bases are TGCGCCAGCAGCAAGAACAGGGCCACCCTCTACGAGCAGTACTTC.

This clone was seen a few times. The genes are TRBV11-2 and TRBJ1-4; D possibly corresponds to TRBD1 (5 bases). The germline V and J ends were trimmed by 5 bases and 1 base, with 11 bases remaining between them. This CDR3 has 15 residues. Looked up from germline, CDR1 is SGHAT and CDR2 is FQNNGV. The CDR3, as DNA: TGTGCCAGCAGCCAACGACAGCTAACTAATGAAAAACTGTTTTTT. Protein: CASSQRQLTNEKLFF.

This clone came up a few times. The V call is TRBV5-1, the J call TRBJ2-7; a possible D gene is TRBD1 (5 bases). Deletions cut 1 base from V and 3 bases from J, with 11 bases between. Per the germline V gene, CDR1 is SGHRS and CDR2 is YFSETQ. The length of the CDR3 is 14 residues. CDR3: CASSLSGASYEQYF. CDR3 DNA: TGCGCCAGCAGCTTGAGTGGGGCGAGCTACGAGCAGTACTTC.

The V gene is TRBV7-9, the J gene TRBJ1-5; TRBD1 aligns across 7 bases. The CDR3 length is 14 residues. Per the germline V gene, CDR1 is SEHNR and CDR2 is FQNEAQ (reference sequence). The ends lost 9 bases at V and 2 bases at J; junction bases unmatched: 7. The CDR3 sequence: CASGRDRGNQPQHF. In nucleotides, the CDR3 is TGTGCCAGTGGGAGGGACAGAGGCAATCAGCCCCAGCATTTT. Full variable domain (remainder filled in from reference TRBV7-9 and TRBJ1-5): DTGVSQNPRHKITKRGQNVTFRCDPISEHNRLYWYRQTLGQGPEFLTYFQNEAQLEKSRLLSDRFSAERPKGSFSTLEIQRTEQGDSAMYLCASGRDRGNQPQHFGDGTRLSIL.